This entry describes one TCR beta chain. The CDR3 sequence is 16 residues long. Per the germline V gene, CDR1 is SGHNT and CDR2 is YYREEE (reference sequence). The trim removed 4 bases at V and 7 bases at J, leaving 9 bases unmatched. The entry originates in a study of shared clonotypes between healthy human individuals. Profiling relied on immunoSEQ multiplex PCR, and the TCRdb table lists in-frame clones only, not all of them. This repertoire shows around 550,000 clones, 96% found once; its top ten account for 0.06%. Specimen: naive CD4+ T cells sorted from blood. Subset reported: CD45RA+ positively selected. The receptor comes from a woman aged 25-40 years in good health. The rearrangement links TRBV5-4 to TRBJ2-1; TRBD1 matches at 12 bases. This CDR3 is CASSQPGQGARNEQFF. The CDR3 DNA sequence: TGTGCCAGCAGCCAACCGGGACAGGGGGCGAGGAATGAGCAGTTCTTC.